This is a list of T cell receptor beta chains from one sample in a study of blood T cell repertoires in COVID-19. Method: immunoSEQ multiplex PCR; TCRdb's copy keeps in-frame clones and lacks some. The sample holds around 81,000 clones, around four fifths seen once. Sequenced material: peripheral blood. The receptors were gathered from a man aged 45-60 years with acute or convalescent COVID-19. Each CDR3 is given with its conserved first and last residue. The D gene is left open where the match is weak. The size entry is marked missing in some rows and otherwise reads once, few, many or a size class.

size	V	D	J	CDR3	DNA
NA	TRBV3-1/TRBV3-2	NA	TRBJ1-6	CASSQVSRSGSPLHF	TGTGCCAGCAGCCAAGTAAGTCGGTCGGGGTCACCCCTCCACTTT
once	TRBV7-3	NA	TRBJ2-7	CASSPEAAYEQYF	TGTGCCAGCAGCCCGGAGGCCGCCTACGAGCAGTACTTC
NA	TRBV7-2	TRBD1	TRBJ1-6	CASRSTGGSPLHF	TGTGCCAGCAGGTCTACAGGGGGTTCACCCCTCCACTTT
NA	TRBV28	TRBD2	TRBJ2-1	CASSLPPAGGRTPYNEQFF	TGTGCCAGCAGTTTACCCCCAGCGGGCGGGAGGACCCCCTACAATGAGCAGTTCTTC
few	TRBV6-6	NA	TRBJ1-2	CASSYAGRTDSRGYTF	TGTGCCAGCAGTTACGCCGGACGGACAGATTCAAGGGGCTACACCTTC
NA	TRBV24-1	TRBD2	TRBJ2-2	CATSGRTSRPSLDTGELFF	TGTGCCACCAGTGGGCGGACTAGCCGACCCTCCCTGGACACCGGGGAGCTGTTTTTT
NA	TRBV18	NA	TRBJ2-7	CASTPDGPAAYEQYF	TGTGCCAGCACACCTGACGGCCCAGCGGCGTACGAGCAGTACTTC
NA	TRBV6-5	TRBD1	TRBJ1-1	CASSHPQGDTEAFF	TGTGCCAGCAGTCACCCCCAGGGGGACACTGAAGCTTTCTTT
NA	TRBV15	TRBD1	TRBJ2-2	CATSLDGTGRTGELFF	TGTGCCACCAGCCTCGATGGGACAGGGAGGACCGGGGAGCTGTTTTTT
NA	TRBV5-1	NA	TRBJ2-5	CASSLVVGGQETQYF	TGCGCCAGCAGCTTGGTTGTTGGGGGGCAAGAGACCCAGTACTTC
NA	TRBV5-1	TRBD2	TRBJ2-1	CASSLSLAGRSNEQFF	TGCGCCAGCAGCCTATCACTAGCGGGCCGGTCCAATGAGCAGTTCTTC
NA	TRBV29-1	TRBD1	TRBJ2-7	CSVVAHGQGYEQYF	TGCAGCGTTGTGGCCCACGGACAGGGCTACGAGCAGTACTTC
NA	TRBV30	TRBD1	TRBJ1-1	CAWSTPGTGSKAFF	TGTGCCTGGAGTACCCCCGGGACAGGGAGTAAAGCTTTCTTT
few	TRBV19	NA	TRBJ1-5	CASSIDLAGDNQPQHF	TGTGCCAGTAGTATAGACCTGGCAGGGGACAATCAGCCCCAGCATTTT